A selection of T cell receptor beta chains follows, all from one sample in a study of CD4+ T cells in melanoma. Clones were sequenced by immunoSEQ multiplex PCR, and TCRdb holds only the in-frame ones, with some missing. This repertoire shows roughly 13,000 clones, about 74% found once; its top ten account for approximately 17%. The material sequenced was cells from a culture (not recorded whether cultured in vitro). Receptor source: a human donor with melanoma. Both conserved end residues are part of each CDR3.

TRBV6-1 CASSEASGRAYEQYF
TRBV5-1 CASSPDPGLNTEAFF
TRBV6-5 CASRDSLSYGYTF
TRBV11-2 CASSQGGKRTYEQYF
TRBV5-4 CASSSGTDNTGELFF
TRBV19 CASRSRDRGGYTF
TRBV19 CASSIQGATEAFF
TRBV6-5 CASSRQGSGTEAFF
TRBV30 CAWTSREDLATDTQYF
TRBV7-9 CASSRTDVDSPLHF
TRBV4-1 CASSQDGTGGEKLFF
TRBV2 CASSERGTKNIQYF
TRBV19 CASSMGGLRSFQPQHF
TRBV10-3 CAISDSTGYQPQHF
TRBV30 CAWSPGTSGGVRDTQYF
TRBV6-5 CASSYSRQGRSRGYTF
TRBV5-1 CASSRGGQGRYEQYF
TRBV14 CASSQEFRGGPRYEQYF
TRBV6-1 CASSRDRADYGYTF
TRBV7-8 CASSPRGWAVEAQHF
TRBV6-6 CASSYSEGADTQYF
TRBV19 CASSTAGPTFMGYEQYF
TRBV10-2 CASSGWGLSNEQFF
TRBV14 CASSQVAGTGAARQYF
TRBV2 CASSVDKSNQPQHF
TRBV11-2 CASSSIAGGQETQYF
TRBV19 CASRRTGINYGYTF
TRBV10-3 CASEQGNYGYTF
TRBV11-3 CASSFSFGTNSPLHF
TRBV6-1 CASSDDRRNTEAFF
TRBV10-2 CASRGSRGAYNEQFF
TRBV6-1 CASSEDPGRGGYTF
TRBV5-1 CASSVRAGPGANVLTF
TRBV11-2 CASSLLRFAEQYF
TRBV27 CASSLRARRGANVLTF
TRBV7-3 CASSLTPGDEQYF
TRBV11-3 CASSRDTLNTEAFF
TRBV5-1 CASSLKRGETGELFF
TRBV5-1 CATRTHTANTEAFF
TRBV4-1 CASSQEGRSGTEAFF
TRBV12-5 CASRTSTDTQYF
TRBV7-2 CASSLGQGLDSPLHF
TRBV5-4 CASHRGPTEAFF
TRBV2 CASRWASYQETQYF
TRBV2 CASSEGRMNTEAFF
TRBV5-4 CASSFLGEDQPQHF
TRBV28 CASSVTGTGVKNIQYF
TRBV12-2 CASRLVGQGNSPLHF
TRBV18 CASSPPIWTSGVVNEQFF